This TCR beta chain originates from a study of CXCR4 blockade with PD-1 therapy in pancreatic cancer. V was shortened by 1 base and J by 4 bases, with 11 bases between the two germline ends. Germline CDR1 reads LNHNV; CDR2 reads YYDKDF (reference sequence). CDR3 length: 15 residues. Profiling relied on immunoSEQ multiplex PCR, and the TCRdb table lists in-frame clones only, not all of them. The sample carries 15,000 or so clones, around 72% recorded once. The table lists this clone with a few counts. The rearrangement links TRBV15 to TRBJ1-3; TRBD1 is a possible D gene (5 bases). The sequence came from a human donor with pancreatic ductal adenocarcinoma. Sequenced input: tumor tissue. The CDR3 sequence: CATSRGGAGGNTIYF. In nucleotides, the CDR3 is TGTGCCACCAGCAGAGGAGGGGCAGGAGGAAACACCATATATTTT.